One TCR beta chain is described in this entry. This record belongs to a study of cytomegalovirus exposure and HLA in healthy donors. This CDR3 spans 14 amino acids. Germline CDR1 reads MDHEN; CDR2 reads SYDVKM. V was pared by 1 base and J by 7 bases, with 11 bases between. The PCR contained 60 Vbeta and 13 Jbeta primers. Assay: immunoSEQ multiplex PCR; the TCRdb copy retains only in-frame clones and omits some. Listed are fewer than 35,000 clones; 4.5% to 6% falls within the top ten. Sequencing was carried out using PBMCs. The TCR originated in a female donor in good health and CMV-seronegative. The genes are TRBV28 and TRBJ1-5; D perhaps matches TRBD1 (5 bases). CDR3 loop: CASSLSGGWQPQHF. The CDR3 DNA sequence: TGTGCCAGCAGTTTATCGGGGGGTTGGCAGCCCCAGCATTTT.